A few counts support the clone carrying this T cell receptor (beta chain). This sample stems from a study of T-cell memory formation after mild COVID-19. TCRdb reprocessed the 5' RACE reads via MiXCR and lists one record per CDR3 protein. The table shows roughly 480,000 distinct CDR3 sequences, with around a quarter occurring only once. This clonotype originated in an adult woman who had mild COVID-19 (a few samples of this study predate the infection). Cell type and time point are not known. Sequenced sample: PBMCs or a T cell subset sorted from them (not recorded which).

This chain's CDR3 is CASSLRGWGYGYTF. In DNA form, the CDR3 reads TGTGCCAGCAGTTTGCGGGGGTGGGGCTATGGCTACACCTTC. V gene TRBV12-3 or TRBV12-4 combines with J gene TRBJ1-2, with D possibly being TRBD1 (5 bases). The CDR3 runs 14 residues. V was pared by 3 bases and J by 4 bases, with 12 bases between.